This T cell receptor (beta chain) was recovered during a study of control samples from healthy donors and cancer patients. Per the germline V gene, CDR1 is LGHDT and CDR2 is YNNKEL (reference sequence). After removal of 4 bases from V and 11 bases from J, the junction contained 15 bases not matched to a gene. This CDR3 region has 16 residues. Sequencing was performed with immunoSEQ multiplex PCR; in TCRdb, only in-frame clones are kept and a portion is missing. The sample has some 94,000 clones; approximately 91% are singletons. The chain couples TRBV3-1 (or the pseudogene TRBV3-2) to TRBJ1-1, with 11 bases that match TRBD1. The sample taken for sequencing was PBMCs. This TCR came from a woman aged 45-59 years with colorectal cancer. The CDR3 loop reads CASSPRYRDRGVNAFF. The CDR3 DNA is TGTGCCAGCAGCCCACGTTACCGGGACAGGGGGGTGAATGCTTTCTTT.